These 30 T cell receptor beta chains originate from one sample sequenced in a study of chemoradiotherapy in HPV16-positive cancers. TCRdb's table, derived via immunoSEQ multiplex PCR, lists solely in-frame clones and lacks some. Among 930 or so clones, about nine tenths were seen once, and the ten largest hold roughly 12%. The specimen was tumor tissue, collected from a patient who underwent chemoradiotherapy. Source of these receptors: a human donor with HPV-associated anogenital cancer.

The chain employs TRBV5-1 and TRBJ2-1; D not resolved. The CDR3 is 16 amino acids. Trimming cost V 0 bases and J 10 bases, with 20 bases left between them. Germline V lookup: CDR1 SGHRS, CDR2 YFSETQ. DNA of the CDR3: TGCGCCAGCAGCTTGGAGCCGGGTACCGTCCGAAAGGAGCAGTTCTTC. Translating gives CASSLEPGTVRKEQFF.

The CDR3 reads CASSIDGHAPNYGYTF. In nucleotides, the CDR3 is TGTGCCAGTAGTATAGATGGACATGCACCCAACTATGGCTACACCTTC. The chain carries TRBV19 and TRBJ1-2; TRBD1 is a possible D gene (5 bases). This CDR3 spans 16 amino acids. Germline values: CDR1 LNHDA, CDR2 SQIVND (reference sequence). V was pared by 0 bases and J by 2 bases, with 13 bases between.

The chain couples TRBV10-3 to TRBJ2-7; 8 bases align to TRBD2. Germline values: CDR1 ENHRY, CDR2 SYGVKD. The trim removed 1 base at V and 4 bases at J, leaving 12 bases unmatched. The CDR3 runs to 17 residues. The CDR3 DNA reads as TGTGCCATCAGTGAGTTAGCAACTAAGGCTAGCGGGTACGAGCAGTACTTC. Translating gives CAISELATKASGYEQYF.

This sequence joins TRBV7-6 and TRBJ2-7, with 9 bases fitting TRBD1. CDR3 size: 15 residues. From germline, CDR1 is SGHVS and CDR2 FNYEAQ. V shed 4 bases and J 3 bases; nucleotides not matched to a gene: 7. This CDR3 reads CASSSTGGQDYEQYF. DNA for the CDR3: TGTGCCAGCAGCTCTACAGGGGGCCAAGACTACGAGCAGTACTTC. The full variable domain, in which reference TRBV7-6 and TRBJ2-7 provide the parts outside the CDR3, is GAGVSQSPRYKVTKRGQDVALRCDPISGHVSLYWYRQALGQGPEFLTYFNYEAQQDKSGLPNDRFSAERPEGSISTLTIQRTEQRDSAMYRCASSSTGGQDYEQYFGPGTRLTVT.

This clone was recorded only once. CDR3 sequence: CASSIGQLAYGYTF. DNA of the CDR3: TGTGCCAGTAGTATAGGGCAGCTCGCCTATGGCTACACCTTC. This chain links TRBV19 with TRBJ1-2; no firm D call. With 1 base removed from V and 4 bases from J, the gap between germline ends came to 10 bases. The CDR3 length is 14 residues. Looked up from germline, CDR1 is LNHDA and CDR2 is SQIVND (reference sequence).

The rearrangement uses TRBV9 and TRBJ2-1, with no clear D. Germline V gene lookup returns CDR1 SGDLS and CDR2 YYNGEE. The CDR3 spans 15 residues. Deletions cut 3 bases from V and 7 bases from J, with 17 bases between. The CDR3 reads CASSGLIAPGNEQFF. The CDR3 DNA sequence: TGTGCCAGCAGCGGTCTGATCGCCCCTGGGAATGAGCAGTTCTTC.

The CDR3 sequence is CASSGGTGSGYTF. For the CDR3, the DNA is TGTGCCAGCAGCGGGGGGACGGGGTCGGGCTACACCTTC. This sequence joins TRBV9 and TRBJ1-2, with TRBD1 as a possible D gene (5 bases). Germline V lookup: CDR1 SGDLS, CDR2 YYNGEE. CDR3 length: 13 amino acids. With 3 bases removed from V and 8 bases from J, the gap between germline ends came to 14 bases. Full variable domain (missing parts from reference TRBV9 and TRBJ1-2): DSGVTQTPKHLITATGQRVTLRCSPRSGDLSVYWYQQSLDQGLQFLIQYYNGEERAKGNILERFSAQQFPDLHSELNLSSLELGDSALYFCASSGGTGSGYTFGSGTRLTVV.

This clone was counted a few times. DNA for the CDR3: TGTGCCAGCAGGAAGGGGGAGGGGATATCACCCCTCCACTTT. Its translation is CASRKGEGISPLHF. The J gene is TRBJ1-6, the V gene TRBV2, with D possibly TRBD1 on 6 matching bases. The CDR3 is 14 residues long. Trimming stripped 6 bases from V and 10 bases from J, with 16 bases between. Germline lookup yields CDR1 SNHLY and CDR2 FYNNEI.

The rearrangement links TRBV18 to TRBJ2-5; D is unresolved. Trimming took off 6 bases at V and 5 bases at J, with 7 bases between the two ends. The CDR3 runs to 11 residues. Germline CDR1 and CDR2: KGHSH and LQKENI. The CDR3 loop is CASSPQETQYF. CDR3 DNA sequence: TGTGCCAGCTCCCCCCAGGAGACCCAGTACTTC.

The CDR3, as DNA: TGTGCCAGCAGCCAAGATAACGGACTAGCCTCCAATGAGCAGTTCTTC. Its protein product is CASSQDNGLASNEQFF. The chain uses TRBV4-2 and TRBJ2-1; 8 bases agree with TRBD2. Germline V gene sequence: CDR1 LGHNA, CDR2 YNFKEQ. This CDR3 comprises 16 residues. V lost 0 bases and J lost 6; bases outside the gene matches: 7.

This chain uses TRBV6-5 with TRBJ2-3; 13 nucleotides line up with TRBD2. The CDR3 totals 15 residues. From germline, CDR1 is MNHEY and CDR2 SVGAGI. J was trimmed by 7 bases and V by 6 bases; bases with no gene match: 7. DNA of the CDR3: TGTGCCAGCAGCACTAGCGGGAGGGCCATGAATACGCAGTATTTT. Amino acids: CASSTSGRAMNTQYF.

DNA for the CDR3: TGTGCCAGCAGCCGGACTAGCGGGATAACTCCGAATGAGCAGTTCTTC. It is translated as CASSRTSGITPNEQFF. The V and J genes are TRBV27 and TRBJ2-1, with 12 bases matching TRBD2. The CDR3 has 16 residues. Germline trimming cut 6 bases from V and 7 bases from J; bases unmatched to any gene: 10. The germline gives CDR1 MNHEY, CDR2 SMNVEV (reference sequence).

The CDR3 coding sequence is TGTGCCAGCAACGGAGACATACAGACAGGGGTCAACAATGAGCAGTTCTTC. This sequence encodes CASNGDIQTGVNNEQFF. The gene calls are TRBV2 and TRBJ2-1; TRBD1 aligns across 8 bases. CDR1 is SNHLY and CDR2 is FYNNEI in the germline V gene. The CDR3 has 17 amino acids. V shed 7 bases, J shed 5 bases, and the junction held 16 bases outside the gene matches. The entire variable domain, with the rest obtained from reference TRBV2 and TRBJ2-1, is as follows: EPEVTQTPSHQVTQMGQEVILRCVPISNHLYFYWYRQILGQKVEFLVSFYNNEISEKSEIFDDQFSVERPDGSNFTLKIRSTKLEDSAMYFCASNGDIQTGVNNEQFFGPGTRLTVL.

The chain uses TRBV10-3 and TRBJ1-1; D is unclear. The CDR3 extends over 11 amino acids. With 2 bases removed from V and 5 bases from J, the gap between germline ends came to 3 bases. Germline assignment: CDR1 ENHRY and CDR2 SYGVKD. The CDR3 region has the DNA TGTGCCATCAGTGAGGGAACTGAAGCTTTCTTT. Its translation: CAISEGTEAFF.

V usage is TRBV7-2 and J usage is TRBJ2-2, with TRBD2 matching 8 bases. Germline V gene data show CDR1 as SGHTA and CDR2 as FQGNSA. This CDR3 has 16 amino acids. Losses at the gene ends were 3 bases for V and 4 bases for J; bases not matched to a gene: 7. As DNA, the CDR3 is TGTGCCAGCAGCTTCGGTCTAGCGGGTATCACCGGGGAGCTGTTTTTT. It specifies CASSFGLAGITGELFF.

CDR3 protein: CASSGTGDTGELFF. In DNA form, the CDR3 reads TGTGCCAGCAGCGGGACAGGGGACACCGGGGAGCTGTTTTTT. V usage is TRBV6-4 and J usage is TRBJ2-2; 10 nucleotides line up with TRBD1. Germline trimming cut 6 bases from V and 3 bases from J; bases unmatched to any gene: 1. Germline CDR1 reads MRHNA; CDR2 reads SNTAGT. The CDR3 loop spans 14 amino acids.

This clone was detected once. The genes are TRBV5-1 and TRBJ2-5, with D maybe TRBD1 (5 bases). This CDR3 is 14 amino acids long. Germline assignment: CDR1 SGHRS and CDR2 YFSETQ. The germline V and J ends were trimmed by 4 bases and 1 base, with 11 bases remaining between them. This CDR3 is CASSQGTGQETQYF. CDR3 in DNA: TGCGCCAGCAGCCAAGGAACAGGCCAAGAGACCCAGTACTTC.

CDR3 in DNA: TGCGCCAGCAGGATTAGCGGGGGGGCCCAAGAGACCCAGTACTTC. Amino acids: CASRISGGAQETQYF. The chain uses TRBV5-1 and TRBJ2-5; TRBD2 matches 11 bases. There are 15 residues in the CDR3. V gave up 5 bases and J gave up 1 base; unmatched junction bases: 4. Germline CDR1 and CDR2: SGHRS and YFSETQ. Full variable domain (remainder filled in from reference TRBV5-1 and TRBJ2-5): KAGVTQTPRYLIKTRGQQVTLSCSPISGHRSVSWYQQTPGQGLQFLFEYFSETQRNKGNFPGRFSGRQFSNSRSEMNVSTLELGDSALYLCASRISGGAQETQYFGPGTRLLVL.

This chain connects TRBV10-3 to TRBJ2-6; D might be TRBD1 (5 bases). Trimming removed 10 bases at V and 0 bases at J, with 16 bases between. Germline lookup yields CDR1 ENHRY and CDR2 SYGVKD. The CDR3 is 16 amino acids. The CDR3 is CATSQGQSSGANVLTF. For the CDR3, the DNA is TGTGCCACCTCTCAGGGCCAGAGCTCTGGGGCCAACGTCCTGACTTTC.

The chain recombines TRBV30 with TRBJ1-2; TRBD1 agrees at 8 bases. This CDR3 has 14 amino acids. Germline V gene lookup returns CDR1 GTSNPN and CDR2 SVGIG (reference sequence). The junction had 4 bases not matched to a gene; V was cut back by 2 bases and J by 2 bases. CDR3 sequence: CAWSTGQGNYGYTF. DNA of the CDR3: TGTGCCTGGAGTACAGGACAGGGAAACTATGGCTACACCTTC.

This clone was picked up a small number of times. The chain is built from TRBV6-1 and TRBJ2-7, with D tentatively TRBD1 or TRBD2 (5 bases each). The CDR3 is made up of 15 amino acids. Germline assignment: CDR1 MNHNS and CDR2 SASEGT. Deletions cut 4 bases from V and 7 bases from J, with 20 bases between. The CDR3 is CASSVGGSGAEEQYF. Here the CDR3 DNA reads TGTGCCAGCAGTGTGGGCGGGTCCGGGGCGGAGGAGCAGTACTTC.

V and J are TRBV7-9 and TRBJ1-5; D unclear. This CDR3 contains 13 residues. Trimming pared 1 base from V and 7 bases from J, leaving 8 bases between. Per germline, CDR1 SEHNR and CDR2 FQNEAQ (reference sequence). The CDR3 loop reads CASSLGGSQPQHF. The CDR3 nucleotides are TGTGCCAGCAGCTTAGGAGGGAGCCAGCCCCAGCATTTT.

This sequence joins TRBV2 and TRBJ2-3, with TRBD2 identical over 13 bases. The ends lost 8 bases at V and 5 bases at J; junction bases unmatched: 7. Looked up from germline, CDR1 is SNHLY and CDR2 is FYNNEI. This CDR3 has 15 residues. CDR3 protein: CASLTSGGSKDTQYF. DNA for the CDR3: TGTGCCAGCTTGACTAGCGGGGGGTCAAAAGATACGCAGTATTTT. Filled out from reference TRBV2 and TRBJ2-3, the complete variable domain reads EPEVTQTPSHQVTQMGQEVILRCVPISNHLYFYWYRQILGQKVEFLVSFYNNEISEKSEIFDDQFSVERPDGSNFTLKIRSTKLEDSAMYFCASLTSGGSKDTQYFGPGTRLTVL.

V usage is TRBV5-1 and J usage is TRBJ1-2; D is possibly TRBD1 (6 bases). The ends were cut back, 2 bases at V and 7 bases at J, with 12 bases in the middle. Germline V gene sequence: CDR1 SGHRS, CDR2 YFSETQ. The CDR3 sequence is 13 residues long. The CDR3 region is CASSLYGGSGYTF. In DNA form, the CDR3 reads TGCGCCAGCAGCTTATATGGGGGCTCTGGCTACACCTTC.

The chain uses TRBV5-5 and TRBJ2-7; possible D gene TRBD1, 5 bases. The CDR3 is 13 residues long. Germline CDR1 reads SGHKS; CDR2 reads YYEKEE (reference sequence). V was shortened by 4 bases and J by 2 bases, with 10 bases between the two germline ends. This CDR3 is CASSLQGPYEQYF. The CDR3 DNA sequence: TGTGCCAGCAGCCTTCAGGGCCCCTACGAGCAGTACTTC. Based on the CDR3 plus reference TRBV5-5 and TRBJ2-7, the full variable domain is DAGVTQSPTHLIKTRGQQVTLRCSPISGHKSVSWYQQVLGQGPQFIFQYYEKEERGRGNFPDRFSARQFPNYSSELNVNALLLGDSALYLCASSLQGPYEQYFGPGTRLTVT.

The V call is TRBV10-1, the J call TRBJ2-3; D is possibly TRBD1 (5 bases). V dropped 5 bases and J dropped 0 bases, with 9 bases sitting between them. This CDR3 is 14 amino acids long. Germline V gene sequence: CDR1 WNHNN, CDR2 SYGVQD (reference sequence). CDR3 bases: TGCGCCAGCAGTTTGGCAGGGAGCACAGATACGCAGTATTTT. Translating it yields CASSLAGSTDTQYF.

As to this clone: Distinct nucleotide sequences in the sample also encode this CDR3. The V call is TRBV4-2, the J call TRBJ1-1; unclear D gene. Trimming shortened V by 0 bases and J by 3 bases, and 11 bases separated the two germline ends. Germline V gene sequence: CDR1 LGHNA, CDR2 YNFKEQ. The CDR3 runs 15 residues. DNA for the CDR3: TGTGCCAGCAGCCAAGATTACAGAGCGGACACTGAAGCTTTCTTT. It translates to CASSQDYRADTEAFF.

V is TRBV9 and J is TRBJ2-7, with D tentatively TRBD2 (6 bases). The CDR3 is made up of 16 amino acids. V was trimmed by 2 bases and J by 3 bases, leaving 18 bases between them. The germline V gene encodes CDR1 SGDLS and CDR2 YYNGEE. Written as DNA, the CDR3 is TGTGCCAGCAGCGTTGACGGGGACGGGGGACTCTACGAGCAGTACTTC. Translated: CASSVDGDGGLYEQYF. Filled out from reference TRBV9 and TRBJ2-7, the complete variable domain reads DSGVTQTPKHLITATGQRVTLRCSPRSGDLSVYWYQQSLDQGLQFLIQYYNGEERAKGNILERFSAQQFPDLHSELNLSSLELGDSALYFCASSVDGDGGLYEQYFGPGTRLTVT.

This sequence joins TRBV25-1 and TRBJ2-1; 10 bases are a match to TRBD1. CDR1 and CDR2 (germline): MGHDK, SYGVNS. Germline trimming cut 0 bases from V and 9 bases from J; bases unmatched to any gene: 5. The CDR3 has 15 amino acids. The chain's CDR3 is CASSEYRGQGCEQFF. The CDR3 DNA sequence: TGTGCCAGCAGTGAATATAGGGGACAGGGGTGTGAGCAGTTCTTC.

The chain combines TRBV19 with TRBJ2-1; D possibly matches TRBD1 or TRBD2 (5 bases each). This CDR3 comprises 12 residues. The V end lost 10 bases, the J end lost 3 bases, and 10 bases lay between the germline ends. Germline loops: CDR1 LNHDA, CDR2 SQIVND (reference sequence). The CDR3 coding sequence is TGTGCCACCCGGGACCGCTACAATGAGCAGTTCTTC. Translation gives CATRDRYNEQFF. Full variable domain (outside the CDR3, taken from reference TRBV19 and TRBJ2-1): DGGITQSPKYLFRKEGQNVTLSCEQNLNHDAMYWYRQDPGQGLRLIYYSQIVNDFQKGDIAEGYSVSREKKESFPLTVTSAQKNPTAFYLCATRDRYNEQFFGPGTRLTVL.